Listed below are T cell receptor beta chains from one sample, sequenced in a study of PD-L1 blockade in urothelial cancer. TCRdb's copy holds only in-frame clones and misses some; the assay was immunoSEQ multiplex PCR. This sample yields roughly 100,000 clones, of which about 85% are seen a single time; about 2.2% belongs to the top ten. This specimen was PBMCs, taken around atezolizumab (anti-PD-L1) treatment. The receptors were sampled from a man aged 50 to 59 with urothelial cancer. The CDR3 runs from the conserved cysteine through the conserved F or W. A D gene is named only where the DNA matches it firmly. Part of the rows lack a size; the others show once, few, many or a class for expanded clones.

TRBV15	TRBJ2-1	NA	NA	CATSNGLPEQFF	TGTGCCACCAGCAACGGACTACCTGAGCAGTTCTTC
TRBV7-2	TRBJ2-3	TRBD2	NA	CASSAREFTDTQYF	TGTGCCAGCAGCGCGCGGGAGTTCACAGATACGCAGTATTTT
TRBV2	TRBJ2-7	NA	NA	CASTGYEQYF	TGTGCCAGCACCGGCTACGAGCAGTACTTC
TRBV2	TRBJ2-7	TRBD2	NA	CASSEGLAGVYEQYF	TGTGCCAGCAGTGAAGGACTAGCGGGGGTATACGAGCAGTACTTC
TRBV7-3	TRBJ2-3	TRBD2	NA	CASSLGTSVSTQYF	TGTGCCAGCAGCTTAGGTACTAGCGTCAGTACGCAGTATTTT
TRBV19	TRBJ1-5	NA	NA	CASSIFQGKAQPQHF	TGTGCCAGTAGTATCTTTCAGGGGAAGGCGCAGCCCCAGCATTTT
TRBV30	TRBJ1-1	NA	NA	CAWNGGLMNTEAFF	TGTGCCTGGAATGGGGGCCTCATGAACACTGAAGCTTTCTTT
TRBV6-6	TRBJ2-2	TRBD2	NA	CASGGGGSLPGELFF	TGTGCCAGCGGGGGGGGTGGGTCCCTCCCCGGGGAGCTGTTTTTT
TRBV7-8	TRBJ2-7	NA	NA	CASSLGEVREQYF	TGTGCCAGCAGCTTAGGAGAGGTGAGGGAGCAGTACTTC
TRBV29-1	TRBJ2-1	TRBD2	once	CSGLANYNEQFF	TGCAGCGGACTAGCGAATTACAATGAGCAGTTCTTC
TRBV6-6	TRBJ1-2	NA	NA	CASSYAGRTFNYGYTF	TGTGCCAGCAGTTACGCGGGACGGACTTTTAACTATGGCTACACCTTC
TRBV4-2	TRBJ2-4	TRBD2	once	CASSQETSGRAPVKNIQYF	TGTGCCAGCAGCCAAGAGACTAGCGGGAGGGCCCCGGTCAAAAACATTCAGTACTTC
TRBV2	TRBJ1-2	NA	NA	CAANPGLSNGYTF	TGTGCCGCGAACCCAGGGTTGTCGAATGGCTACACCTTC
TRBV6-1	TRBJ2-2	TRBD1	once	CASSEYGTGGTGELFF	TGTGCCAGCAGTGAATATGGGACAGGGGGAACCGGGGAGCTGTTTTTT
TRBV28	TRBJ2-1	NA	once	CATQKQGYNEQFF	TGTGCCACCCAGAAACAGGGCTACAATGAGCAGTTCTTC
TRBV19	TRBJ1-1	NA	few	CASSLLGQNTEAFF	TGTGCCAGTAGTCTCCTTGGACAGAACACTGAAGCTTTCTTT
TRBV2	TRBJ2-7	NA	once	CASSVDIPTAEQYF	TGTGCCAGCAGCGTCGACATCCCTACCGCCGAGCAGTACTTC
TRBV18	TRBJ2-3	TRBD2	NA	CASSTGSGILTTSTDTQYF	TGTGCCAGCTCAACCGGGAGCGGGATTCTAACGACTAGCACAGATACGCAGTATTTT
TRBV28	TRBJ1-4	NA	NA	CASKLVTNEKLFF	TGTGCCAGCAAGTTAGTGACTAATGAAAAACTGTTTTTT
TRBV7-2	TRBJ1-2	TRBD1	NA	CASSARDSPYYGYTF	TGTGCCAGCAGCGCCCGGGACAGCCCTTACTATGGCTACACCTTC
TRBV7-9	TRBJ2-2	TRBD2	NA	CASSLGSTSSTGELFF	TGTGCCAGCAGCTTAGGATCGACTAGCAGCACCGGGGAGCTGTTTTTT
TRBV7-3	TRBJ2-1	NA	once	CASSPGTLGEQFF	TGTGCCAGCAGCCCAGGGACTCTCGGTGAGCAGTTCTTC
TRBV20-1	TRBJ2-5	NA	NA	CSARVLETQYF	TGCAGTGCCAGGGTTTTGGAGACCCAGTACTTC
TRBV14	TRBJ2-1	NA	few	CASSTWTGGVQFF	TGTGCCAGCAGCACTTGGACTGGAGGAGTGCAGTTCTTC
TRBV5-1	TRBJ1-4	NA	NA	CASSFLRMNEKLFF	TGCGCCAGCAGCTTTTTGCGGATGAATGAAAAACTGTTTTTT
TRBV28	TRBJ1-4	NA	NA	CASRSATVPNEKLFF	TGTGCCAGCAGGTCAGCGACAGTTCCCAATGAAAAACTGTTTTTT
TRBV28	TRBJ2-7	NA	NA	CASSWNGAYEQYF	TGTGCCAGCAGCTGGAACGGAGCCTACGAGCAGTACTTC
TRBV25-1	TRBJ1-3	NA	NA	CASSESRSNTIYF	TGTGCCAGCAGTGAATCTAGGTCGAACACCATATATTTT
TRBV6-1	TRBJ1-2	TRBD1	few	CASSEGTGLYGYTF	TGTGCCAGCAGTGAGGGGACAGGCCTCTATGGCTACACCTTC
TRBV5-1	TRBJ1-1	NA	NA	CASKEGGTEAFF	TGCGCCAGCAAGGAGGGGGGGACTGAAGCTTTCTTT